These 21 T cell receptor beta chains share one sample of origin, sequenced in a study of blood T cell repertoires in COVID-19. Produced via immunoSEQ multiplex PCR; TCRdb's table is partial and in-frame only. The sample shows 120,000 to 150,000 clones, roughly 88% of them seen only once. Input material: peripheral blood. These receptors originate from a woman aged 55-69 years with COVID-19, enrolled during active disease.

This rearrangement joins TRBV7-2 to TRBJ2-1, with TRBD1 matching 8 bases. From germline, CDR1 is SGHTA and CDR2 FQGNSA. V shed 5 bases and J 4 bases; nucleotides not matched to a gene: 16. This CDR3 has 18 amino acids. The CDR3 region is CASSPLRGTGQIYNEQFF. CDR3 bases: TGTGCCAGCAGCCCCCTGAGGGGGACAGGCCAAATATACAATGAGCAGTTCTTC.

The J gene is TRBJ1-1, the V gene TRBV27, with a tentative D call TRBD1 (5 bases). Germline values: CDR1 MNHEY, CDR2 SMNVEV (reference sequence). V lost 6 bases to trimming and J lost 4 bases, with 18 bases between them. The CDR3 is 15 residues long. The CDR3 loop reads CASSRMWGRTTEAFF. In DNA form, the CDR3 reads TGTGCCAGCAGCCGGATGTGGGGCCGTACCACTGAAGCTTTCTTT.

The chain couples TRBV6-1 to TRBJ2-7; 9 bases are a match to TRBD2. CDR1 MNHNS and CDR2 SASEGT come from the germline V gene. The V gene end was trimmed by 0 bases and the J gene end by 4 bases; junction bases not matched to a gene: 1. This CDR3 spans 14 amino acids. Written as DNA, the CDR3 is TGTGCCAGCAGTGAAGCGGGACTAGCATACGAGCAGTACTTC. Protein product: CASSEAGLAYEQYF.

J is TRBJ2-3 and V is TRBV29-1, with TRBD2 matching over 10 bases. Germline lookup yields CDR1 SQVTM and CDR2 ANQGSEA. The CDR3 sequence is 15 residues long. The CDR3 sequence is CAYLSSGGSTDTQYF. CDR3 DNA: TGCGCCTATTTATCTAGCGGGGGTTCCACAGATACGCAGTATTTT.

V is TRBV2 and J is TRBJ2-7; 10 bases are shared with TRBD1. The germline CDR1 and CDR2 sequences are SNHLY and FYNNEI. J was trimmed by 0 bases and V by 6 bases; bases with no gene match: 2. The CDR3 spans 14 residues. The CDR3 DNA follows: TGTGCCAGCAGCGGACAGGGGGGCTCCTACGAGCAGTACTTC. Its protein is CASSGQGGSYEQYF.

V usage is TRBV7-9 and J usage is TRBJ2-5; the match to TRBD2 covers 13 bases. The germline V gene has CDR1 SEHNR and CDR2 FQNEAQ (reference sequence). The CDR3 runs to 18 residues. V was clipped by 5 bases and J by 5 bases; unmatched bases: 14. In DNA, the CDR3 is TGTGCCAGCAGCCCGACCTGGACTAGCGGGGGCTCATGGGAGACCCAGTACTTC. This sequence encodes CASSPTWTSGGSWETQYF.

The V call is TRBV6-5, the J call TRBJ2-1; tentatively, D is TRBD2 (6 bases). This CDR3 has 14 residues. CDR1 is MNHEY, CDR2 SVGAGI, per germline. Trimming pared 6 bases from V and 9 bases from J, leaving 18 bases between. The CDR3 DNA reads as TGTGCCAGCAGAGATTTGACTAGTTCAAGTGAGCAGTTCTTC. It encodes CASRDLTSSSEQFF.

V and J are TRBV29-1 and TRBJ2-3; the match to TRBD1 covers 10 bases. This CDR3 spans 14 amino acids. Germline V gene lookup returns CDR1 SQVTM and CDR2 ANQGSEA. Trimming cost V 7 bases and J 4 bases; bases outside gene matches: 8. The CDR3 here is CSAMTGGSPDTQYF. The CDR3 DNA follows: TGCAGCGCCATGACAGGGGGCTCACCAGATACGCAGTATTTT.

The chain has TRBV18 and TRBJ1-5; D not certain. Trimming stripped 3 bases from V and 5 bases from J, with 8 bases between. From germline, CDR1 is KGHSH and CDR2 LQKENI. The CDR3 extends over 13 amino acids. CDR3 protein: CASSPLSDQPQHF. The CDR3 DNA reads TGTGCCAGCTCACCCCTATCGGATCAGCCCCAGCATTTT.

The genes are TRBV12-3 or TRBV12-4 and TRBJ2-1, with a possible D match to TRBD1 (6 bases). The CDR3 is made up of 13 amino acids. Trimming stripped 4 bases from V and 5 bases from J, with 9 bases between. CDR3 amino acids: CASSYRTDNEQFF. The CDR3 nucleotides are TGTGCCAGCAGTTATCGGACAGACAATGAGCAGTTCTTC.

V usage is TRBV4-2 and J usage is TRBJ1-6, with a possible D match to TRBD1 (5 bases). Per the germline V gene, CDR1 is LGHNA and CDR2 is YNFKEQ. Trimming took 4 bases from V and 16 from J, leaving 14 bases between them. The CDR3 is made up of 12 amino acids. The CDR3 spells CASSLMQGALHF. CDR3 coding DNA: TGTGCCAGCAGCCTAATGCAGGGCGCTCTCCACTTT.

This clone appeared a single time. The rearrangement uses TRBV7-9 and TRBJ2-5; the D gene is possibly TRBD1 (5 bases). The CDR3 has 15 residues. V was clipped by 3 bases and J by 0 bases, with 11 bases between them. The germline V gene encodes CDR1 SEHNR and CDR2 FQNEAQ (reference sequence). The CDR3 here is CASSLQGDYQETQYF. DNA of the CDR3: TGTGCCAGCAGCTTGCAGGGCGACTACCAAGAGACCCAGTACTTC.

V is TRBV7-2 and J is TRBJ2-5; tentatively, D is TRBD2 (5 bases). Germline V gene sequence: CDR1 SGHTA, CDR2 FQGNSA. The length of the CDR3 is 13 residues. The V gene lost 1 base and the J gene lost 3 bases, with 6 bases spanning the gap. CDR3 coding DNA: TGTGCCAGCAGCTTAGTCGGGGAAGAGACCCAGTACTTC. Residues: CASSLVGEETQYF.

The chain uses TRBV27 and TRBJ2-1, with 15 bases lining up with TRBD2. The CDR3 is made up of 19 amino acids. Germline loops: CDR1 MNHEY, CDR2 SMNVEV (reference sequence). With 6 bases clipped from V and 2 bases from J, the junction kept 11 bases outside the gene matches. CDR3 bases: TGTGCCAGCAGATTCTCCGGGACTAGCGGGGGGAGGACCTACAATGAGCAGTTCTTC. It is translated as CASRFSGTSGGRTYNEQFF.

The chain links TRBV27 to TRBJ1-5; D is uncertain. V was pared by 8 bases and J by 9 bases, with 8 bases between. The CDR3 totals 10 residues. In germline, CDR1 is MNHEY, CDR2 SMNVEV (reference sequence). The CDR3 here is CASPIGPQHF. DNA of the CDR3: TGTGCCAGCCCGATCGGGCCCCAGCATTTT.

The genes are TRBV6-5 and TRBJ2-1; possibly TRBD1 for D (6 bases). Germline V gene sequence: CDR1 MNHEY, CDR2 SVGAGI. Between the trimmed V and J ends, which lost 5 bases and 5 bases, there was a span of 10 bases. The CDR3 loop spans 13 amino acids. This CDR3 reads CASSSAGDNEQFF. The CDR3, as DNA: TGTGCCAGCAGTAGCGCAGGGGACAATGAGCAGTTCTTC.

The chain is built from TRBV6-1 and TRBJ2-7; 7 bases fit TRBD2. J gave up 2 bases and V 3 bases, and 4 bases lay outside the gene matches. Germline CDR1 is MNHNS and CDR2 is SASEGT. This CDR3 region has 14 residues. CDR3 residues: CASSDRLAPYEQYF. In DNA, the CDR3 is TGTGCCAGCAGTGATAGACTAGCACCCTACGAGCAGTACTTC.

A single count supports this clone. The chain links TRBV2 to TRBJ2-5; a weak D match, TRBD1 (5 bases). Between the trimmed V and J ends, which lost 4 bases and 4 bases, there was a span of 13 bases. The CDR3 runs 14 residues. Per germline, CDR1 SNHLY and CDR2 FYNNEI. CDR3 in amino acids: CASSGGRERETQYF. The CDR3, as DNA: TGTGCCAGCAGTGGGGGCAGGGAAAGAGAGACCCAGTACTTC. Full variable domain (remainder filled in from reference TRBV2 and TRBJ2-5): EPEVTQTPSHQVTQMGQEVILRCVPISNHLYFYWYRQILGQKVEFLVSFYNNEISEKSEIFDDQFSVERPDGSNFTLKIRSTKLEDSAMYFCASSGGRERETQYFGPGTRLLVL.

This chain uses TRBV6-2 or TRBV6-3 with TRBJ1-2, with unresolved D. The length of the CDR3 is 12 residues. Germline lookup yields CDR1 MNHEY and CDR2 SVGEGT. With 5 bases removed from V and 7 bases from J, the gap between germline ends came to 11 bases. The CDR3 sequence is CASSLPSVGYTF. The CDR3, as DNA: TGTGCCAGCAGTCTCCCGAGCGTTGGCTACACCTTC.

This chain joins TRBV19 and TRBJ2-7; D remains ambiguous. CDR1 LNHDA and CDR2 SQIVND come from the germline V gene (reference sequence). The CDR3 consists of 13 residues. V shed 7 bases and J shed 3 bases, with 13 bases lying between them. CDR3 residues: CASNPDNRYEQYF. In DNA, the CDR3 is TGTGCCAGTAACCCCGACAATCGCTACGAGCAGTACTTC.

This chain connects TRBV10-2 to TRBJ2-1, with 14 bases fitting TRBD2. Germline-derived CDR1 and CDR2 are WSHSY and SAAADI. The ends lost 2 bases at V and 13 bases at J; junction bases unmatched: 7. This CDR3 region has 15 residues. The CDR3 loop is CASSETRLAGGPQFF. The CDR3 DNA reads TGCGCCAGCAGTGAGACCCGACTAGCGGGGGGGCCACAGTTCTTC.